One and the same sample provided the 31 T cell receptor beta chains below, sequenced in a study of T cell responses to AZD1222 COVID-19 vaccine. Data came from immunoSEQ multiplex PCR; TCRdb stores just in-frame clones and leaves some out. Among 140,000 to 150,000 clones, around nine tenths were seen once, and the ten largest hold about 3.5%. The specimen was peripheral blood, collected on day 0 of AZD1222 vaccination. These receptors were taken from an adult in good health.

V is TRBV6-5 and J is TRBJ2-7; D is unclear. V was trimmed by 6 bases and J by 4 bases, leaving 13 bases between them. This CDR3 contains 13 residues. CDR1 is MNHEY and CDR2 is SVGAGI in the germline V gene. The CDR3 loop reads CASRSTGTYEQYF. The CDR3 DNA follows: TGTGCCAGCAGATCGACTGGAACATACGAGCAGTACTTC.

The chain employs TRBV5-6 and TRBJ2-2, with 7 bases that match TRBD2. The CDR3 covers 19 residues. V trimming: 3 bases; J trimming: 4 bases; junction bases outside the gene matches: 18. From germline, CDR1 is SGHDT and CDR2 YYEEEE. The CDR3 is CASSSPRAREQWSTGELFF. DNA for the CDR3: TGTGCCAGCAGCTCGCCCCGGGCGCGGGAGCAGTGGAGCACCGGGGAGCTGTTTTTT.

This chain links TRBV6-1 with TRBJ1-5; D unresolved. Germline assignment: CDR1 MNHNS and CDR2 SASEGT. The V end was cut by 1 base, the J end by 9 bases, with 4 bases between. The CDR3 is 11 amino acids. Written as DNA, the CDR3 is TGTGCCAGCAGTGAAGTCGGGCCCCAGCATTTT. This codes for CASSEVGPQHF.

This clone showed up just a few times. V and J are TRBV10-2 and TRBJ1-1; a weak D match, TRBD1 (5 bases). The CDR3 totals 13 residues. CDR1 is WSHSY and CDR2 is SAAADI in the germline V gene. V was shortened by 11 bases and J by 2 bases, with 15 bases between the two germline ends. The CDR3 DNA reads as TGCGCCCCGGGGGGTCGGGAAAACACTGAAGCTTTCTTT. Residues: CAPGGRENTEAFF.

The chain joins TRBV27 to TRBJ2-7; D might be TRBD2 (6 bases). The CDR3 covers 16 residues. Between the trimmed V and J ends, which lost 3 bases and 2 bases, there was a span of 17 bases. Germline V lookup: CDR1 MNHEY, CDR2 SMNVEV (reference sequence). The CDR3 sequence: CASSFSGTLGTYEQYF. The DNA of the CDR3 is TGTGCCAGCAGTTTTTCCGGGACTCTAGGGACCTACGAGCAGTACTTC.

The rearrangement joins TRBV11-2 to TRBJ2-7; D is possibly TRBD1 or TRBD2 (5 bases each). The CDR3 contains 15 residues. The V gene's germline CDR1 is SGHAT and CDR2 FQNNGV. V was clipped by 5 bases and J by 0 bases, with 14 bases between them. The CDR3 coding sequence is TGTGCCAGCAGCCCGTTAACCGGGACCTCCTACGAGCAGTACTTC. This encodes CASSPLTGTSYEQYF.

This clone showed up just a few times. The chain's CDR3 is CASTQVGGETQYF. Written as DNA, the CDR3 is TGTGCCAGCACCCAGGTGGGGGGAGAGACCCAGTACTTC. The chain is built from TRBV7-6 and TRBJ2-5; D possibly corresponds to TRBD2 (6 bases). Trimming pared 7 bases from V and 4 bases from J, leaving 13 bases between. Germline CDR1 reads SGHVS; CDR2 reads FNYEAQ. The CDR3 runs 13 residues.

The CDR3 region is CATSLRGNTEAFF. DNA of the CDR3: TGTGCCACCAGTCTAAGGGGGAACACTGAAGCTTTCTTT. The chain is built from TRBV24-1 and TRBJ1-1; a possible D gene is TRBD1 (5 bases). Germline CDR1 and CDR2: KGHDR and SFDVKD. The CDR3 contains 13 residues. Between the trimmed V and J ends, which lost 6 bases and 1 base, there was a span of 8 bases.

The V call is TRBV5-1, the J call TRBJ1-2; no clear D gene. The CDR3 consists of 14 residues. V shed 0 bases and J shed 0 bases, with 6 bases lying between them. Germline values: CDR1 SGHRS, CDR2 YFSETQ. CDR3 protein: CASSLDAANYGYTF. For the CDR3, the DNA is TGCGCCAGCAGCTTGGACGCAGCTAACTATGGCTACACCTTC. The full variable domain, its missing parts supplied by reference TRBV5-1 and TRBJ1-2, is KAGVTQTPRYLIKTRGQQVTLSCSPISGHRSVSWYQQTPGQGLQFLFEYFSETQRNKGNFPGRFSGRQFSNSRSEMNVSTLELGDSALYLCASSLDAANYGYTFGSGTRLTVV.

V is TRBV18 and J is TRBJ2-1, with D perhaps matching TRBD2 (6 bases). The CDR3 loop spans 17 amino acids. Germline assignment: CDR1 KGHSH and CDR2 LQKENI. V shed 0 bases and J shed 6 bases, with 18 bases lying between them. CDR3 DNA: TGTGCCAGCTCACCACCAGGTTTTCGGGAGTGGGGCAATGAGCAGTTCTTC. Its translation: CASSPPGFREWGNEQFF.

The chain carries TRBV6-5 and TRBJ1-2; unclear D gene. Trimming took off 4 bases at V and 5 bases at J, with 8 bases between the two ends. From germline, CDR1 is MNHEY and CDR2 SVGAGI. CDR3 length equals 12 residues. CDR3 bases: TGTGCCAGCAGTTCCTCAAATTATGGCTACACCTTC. This encodes CASSSSNYGYTF.

The sample holds one count of this clone. This chain joins TRBV30 and TRBJ2-1; D assignment may be TRBD1 or TRBD2 (5 bases each). V dropped 7 bases and J dropped 10 bases, with 23 bases sitting between them. CDR3 size: 14 residues. Germline-derived CDR1 and CDR2 are GTSNPN and SVGIG (reference sequence). The CDR3 DNA sequence: TGTGCCTACACCGGGACCCACCGTCGGTCGGAGCAGTTCTTC. It codes for CAYTGTHRRSEQFF.

The chain links TRBV3-1 (or the pseudogene TRBV3-2) to TRBJ2-5; 9 bases fit TRBD2. Losses at the gene ends were 1 base for V and 5 bases for J; bases not matched to a gene: 5. Germline lookup yields CDR1 LGHDT and CDR2 YNNKEL (reference sequence). This CDR3 is built from 15 residues. CDR3 sequence (DNA): TGTGCCAGCAGCCAAGGTAGCGGGAGAGCGGAGACCCAGTACTTC. Translation gives CASSQGSGRAETQYF.

The chain couples TRBV6-5 to TRBJ2-7, with D uncertain. The CDR3 runs 12 residues. V was cut by 7 bases and J by 4 bases, with 11 bases left in between. Germline V lookup: CDR1 MNHEY, CDR2 SVGAGI. The CDR3 DNA is TGTGCCAGCACCTCGGACGGGTACGAGCAGTACTTC. Its translation is CASTSDGYEQYF.

The V gene is TRBV14, the J gene TRBJ2-7; possibly TRBD1 for D (5 bases). V was clipped by 2 bases and J by 5 bases, with 19 bases between them. The length of the CDR3 is 16 residues. Germline-derived CDR1 and CDR2 are SGHDN and FVKESK. CDR3 sequence reads: CASSQFPGKVFDEQYF. CDR3 coding DNA: TGTGCCAGCAGCCAATTTCCAGGGAAAGTTTTTGACGAGCAGTACTTC.

The V call is TRBV14, the J call TRBJ2-2, with 7 nucleotides matching TRBD1. This CDR3 comprises 17 residues. Germline assignment: CDR1 SGHDN and CDR2 FVKESK. Trimming took 4 bases from V and 1 from J; bases not matched to a gene: 9. In nucleotides, the CDR3 is TGTGCCAGCAGCCTGGACAGGTTGGTTTGGAACACCGGGGAGCTGTTTTTT. Protein product: CASSLDRLVWNTGELFF.

The chain combines TRBV6-5 with TRBJ1-4, with a tentative D call TRBD1 (5 bases). Germline values: CDR1 MNHEY, CDR2 SVGAGI. The CDR3 length is 15 residues. With 1 base removed from V and 6 bases from J, the gap between germline ends came to 12 bases. The CDR3 reads CASSYLGVSDEKLFF. CDR3 nucleotides: TGTGCCAGCAGTTACTTGGGGGTATCGGATGAAAAACTGTTTTTT.

This chain joins TRBV30 and TRBJ2-6, with D possibly being TRBD2 (6 bases). V lost 3 bases to trimming and J lost 0 bases, with 12 bases between them. CDR1 and CDR2 (germline): GTSNPN, SVGIG (reference sequence). The CDR3 length is 16 residues. The CDR3 nucleotides read TGTGCCTGGAGGCGGGGACCTGTCTCTGGGGCCAACGTCCTGACTTTC. Its translation: CAWRRGPVSGANVLTF.

The chain couples TRBV6-5 to TRBJ2-7; D is ambiguous. V lost 4 bases to trimming and J lost 6 bases, with 16 bases between them. Germline loops: CDR1 MNHEY, CDR2 SVGAGI. The CDR3 spans 14 residues. For the CDR3, the DNA is TGTGCCAGCAGTTTCCCCCCCCCAGGTTCCGAGCAGTACTTC. The encoded protein is CASSFPPPGSEQYF.

V gene TRBV5-6 combines with J gene TRBJ2-3; D gene uncertain. This CDR3 region has 16 residues. Between the trimmed V and J ends, which lost 4 bases and 0 bases, there was a span of 15 bases. Germline-derived CDR1 and CDR2 are SGHDT and YYEEEE. The CDR3 is CASSRNRGSSTDTQYF. The CDR3 coding sequence is TGTGCCAGCAGCCGTAACCGCGGCTCAAGCACAGATACGCAGTATTTT.

For the CDR3, the DNA is TGTGCCACGACAGCGAAAAGCTCCTATAATTCACCCCTCCACTTT. Translation: CATTAKSSYNSPLHF. The chain couples TRBV6-5 to TRBJ1-6; D is possibly TRBD1 (5 bases). The ends were cut back, 10 bases at V and 0 bases at J, with 13 bases in the middle. Germline V CDR1 and CDR2: MNHEY, SVGAGI. The CDR3 has 15 amino acids.

The chain joins TRBV4-1 to TRBJ1-4; no clear D gene. Trimming removed 3 bases from V and 1 base from J, with 9 bases in between. Germline V gene lookup returns CDR1 MGHRA and CDR2 YSYEKL. The CDR3 sequence is 15 residues long. The CDR3 spells CASSHPWITNEKLFF. As DNA, the CDR3 is TGCGCCAGCAGCCACCCCTGGATAACTAATGAAAAACTGTTTTTT.

The sample holds a few counts of this clone. The chain has TRBV25-1 and TRBJ1-1; no clear D. Trimming cost V 6 bases and J 0 bases, with 5 bases left between them. Germline-derived CDR1 and CDR2 are MGHDK and SYGVNS. The CDR3 extends over 12 amino acids. The CDR3 sequence is CASSEMNTEAFF. In DNA form, the CDR3 reads TGTGCCAGCAGCGAGATGAACACTGAAGCTTTCTTT.

This clone was seen only once. V usage is TRBV6-6 and J usage is TRBJ1-6; D not certain. Germline lookup yields CDR1 MNHNY and CDR2 SVGAGI (reference sequence). The V gene lost 5 bases and the J gene lost 4 bases, with 6 bases spanning the gap. CDR3 size: 13 residues. This chain's CDR3 is CASSRGYNSPLHF. CDR3 coding DNA: TGTGCCAGCAGTCGGGGTTATAATTCACCCCTCCACTTT.

The chain recombines TRBV24-1 with TRBJ2-4, with TRBD1 matching 10 bases. This CDR3 is built from 16 residues. The J segment lost 0 bases and the V segment lost 4 bases, leaving 2 bases of the junction unmatched. Per germline, CDR1 KGHDR and CDR2 SFDVKD. Here the CDR3 reads CATSDDRGPAKNIQYF. The CDR3 nucleotides are TGTGCCACCAGTGACGACAGGGGGCCAGCCAAAAACATTCAGTACTTC.

The gene calls are TRBV2 and TRBJ2-5, with 10 bases fitting TRBD2. The germline V gene encodes CDR1 SNHLY and CDR2 FYNNEI. Losses at the gene ends were 3 bases for V and 3 bases for J; bases not matched to a gene: 4. The CDR3 has 15 amino acids. The CDR3 loop is CASSDSGRSKETQYF. CDR3 in DNA: TGTGCCAGCAGTGATAGCGGGAGGAGCAAAGAGACCCAGTACTTC. The full variable domain, in which reference TRBV2 and TRBJ2-5 provide the parts outside the CDR3, is EPEVTQTPSHQVTQMGQEVILRCVPISNHLYFYWYRQILGQKVEFLVSFYNNEISEKSEIFDDQFSVERPDGSNFTLKIRSTKLEDSAMYFCASSDSGRSKETQYFGPGTRLLVL.

The chain recombines TRBV5-4 with TRBJ2-1; D is uncertain. In germline, CDR1 is SGHNT, CDR2 YYREEE (reference sequence). The V end lost 1 base, the J end lost 6 bases, and 14 bases lay between the germline ends. This CDR3 has 15 residues. CDR3 coding DNA: TGTGCCAGCAGCTTGCTGGGTTCACCTGGCAATGAGCAGTTCTTC. Translated: CASSLLGSPGNEQFF.

The V and J genes are TRBV23-1 and TRBJ2-7, with D unresolved. TRBV23-1 is an ORF for which the function is uncertain. Trimming pared 4 bases from V and 5 bases from J, leaving 15 bases between. CDR3 size: 14 residues. The CDR3 region is CASSPSTPEDEQYF. The DNA for the CDR3 is TGCGCCAGCAGTCCCTCCACCCCTGAGGACGAGCAGTACTTC.

The CDR3 region has the DNA TGTGCCAGCAGTGGCCCTCGACAGGGAACAGGAAACACCATATATTTT. Protein: CASSGPRQGTGNTIYF. The chain couples TRBV6-1 to TRBJ1-3, with 7 bases aligning to TRBD1. Losses at the gene ends were 4 bases for V and 4 bases for J; bases not matched to a gene: 10. The germline V gene has CDR1 MNHNS and CDR2 SASEGT. The CDR3 spans 16 residues.

The chain recombines TRBV18 with TRBJ1-1; D remains ambiguous. With 0 bases removed from V and 6 bases from J, the gap between germline ends came to 11 bases. The CDR3 has 14 amino acids. Germline CDR1 and CDR2: KGHSH and LQKENI. The CDR3 DNA sequence: TGTGCCAGCTCACCACCTGGCGGTCGTGCTGAAGCTTTCTTT. It is translated as CASSPPGGRAEAFF.

This sequence joins TRBV19 and TRBJ2-3; 8 nucleotides agree with TRBD2. Germline loops: CDR1 LNHDA, CDR2 SQIVND (reference sequence). CDR3 length: 13 amino acids. The V segment lost 4 bases and the J segment 5 bases; nucleotides outside the gene matches: 2. The CDR3 here is CASSTLAGDTQYF. CDR3 DNA: TGTGCCAGTAGTACCCTAGCGGGAGATACGCAGTATTTT.